This entry lists 24 T cell receptor beta chains sequenced from one sample in a study of Graves' ophthalmopathy and Graves' hyperthyroidism. Amplification of TCR beta CDR3 regions used RNA transcripts. HTBI-primed first-round RT-PCR preceded second-round multiplex PCR. Each CDR3 protein is one row after TCRdb ran MiXCR on the multiplex PCR reads. The sample comprises hundreds of thousands of distinct CDR3 sequences, 22% of which are singletons, and more than 5.5% rests with the top ten. Sequencing was performed on peripheral blood. These receptors originate from a young woman with stable Graves' hyperthyroidism. Some clones in this sample may be carry-over from other donors' samples.

This clonotype appeared many times. The chain combines TRBV2 with TRBJ1-1; the D is unclear. The CDR3 sequence is 11 residues long. V shed 3 bases and J shed 5 bases, with 4 bases lying between them. Germline-derived CDR1 and CDR2 are SNHLY and FYNNEI. CDR3 loop: CASSDRTEAFF. In nucleotides, the CDR3 is TGTGCCAGCAGTGACAGGACTGAAGCTTTCTTT. The full variable domain, rest sourced from reference TRBV2 and TRBJ1-1, is EPEVTQTPSHQVTQMGQEVILRCVPISNHLYFYWYRQILGQKVEFLVSFYNNEISEKSEIFDDQFSVERPDGSNFTLKIRSTKLEDSAMYFCASSDRTEAFFGQGTRLTVV.

This clonotype was detected ten times or more. J is TRBJ1-2 and V is TRBV6-1; 8 nucleotides line up with TRBD1. V trimming: 5 bases; J trimming: 6 bases; junction bases outside the gene matches: 11. Germline CDR1 is MNHNS and CDR2 is SASEGT. The CDR3 loop spans 15 amino acids. The CDR3 here is CASSRRAQGAHGYTF. The CDR3 DNA follows: TGTGCCAGCAGTCGACGGGCCCAGGGGGCCCATGGCTACACCTTC.

The table lists this clonotype with many counts. V usage is TRBV7-2 and J usage is TRBJ2-7; perhaps TRBD2 as D (5 bases). The CDR3 has 15 amino acids. V lost 5 bases and J 4 bases, leaving 18 bases between the germline ends. From germline, CDR1 is SGHTA and CDR2 FQGNSA. The CDR3 DNA reads TGTGCCAGCAGCCCTAGCCCCGCTACTAGTTACGAGCAGTACTTC. Encoded protein: CASSPSPATSYEQYF.

This clonotype was seen at least ten times. The rearrangement joins TRBV24-1 to TRBJ2-7; weak D call: TRBD1 (5 bases). The CDR3 covers 14 residues. Trimming pared 9 bases from V and 1 base from J, leaving 15 bases between. Germline V gives CDR1 KGHDR, CDR2 SFDVKD. The CDR3 nucleotides are TGTGCCACCCGCTCCCAGGGAAAGTCCTACGAGCAGTACTTC. Translation gives CATRSQGKSYEQYF.

The V gene is TRBV7-3, the J gene TRBJ1-1; D not resolved. CDR1 SGHTA and CDR2 FQGTGA come from the germline V gene. CDR3 size: 15 residues. V was pared by 0 bases and J by 3 bases, with 11 bases between. The CDR3 DNA reads TGTGCCAGCAGCTTAACGGGGTGGAGGGACACTGAAGCTTTCTTT. Amino acid sequence: CASSLTGWRDTEAFF.

The V call is TRBV3-1, the J call TRBJ2-5; D gene unclear. Germline CDR1 is LGHDT and CDR2 is YNNKEL (reference sequence). V was pared by 4 bases and J by 5 bases, with 14 bases between. This CDR3 is 14 amino acids long. CDR3 region: CASSPPTLGETQYF. DNA of the CDR3: TGTGCCAGCAGCCCCCCGACCCTAGGGGAGACCCAGTACTTC.

The chain uses TRBV12-3 or TRBV12-4 and TRBJ1-2; D perhaps matches TRBD1 (6 bases). There are 13 residues in the CDR3. V dropped 2 bases and J dropped 6 bases, with 10 bases sitting between them. CDR3 DNA sequence: TGTGCCAGCAGTTTAAACAGGGATCATGGCTACACCTTC. Translated, it gives CASSLNRDHGYTF.

This clonotype has a count of ten or more. The chain recombines TRBV7-9 with TRBJ2-7; TRBD1 agrees at 7 bases. The CDR3 spans 14 residues. The junction had 6 bases not matched to a gene; V was cut back by 5 bases and J by 2 bases. Per the germline V gene, CDR1 is SEHNR and CDR2 is FQNEAQ (reference sequence). CDR3 region: CASSTLDRAYEQYF. CDR3 nucleotide sequence: TGTGCCAGCAGCACCCTCGACAGGGCCTACGAGCAGTACTTC.

This clonotype has a handful of counts. J is TRBJ2-7 and V is TRBV4-1, with 8 nucleotides matching TRBD2. Germline-derived CDR1 and CDR2 are MGHRA and YSYEKL. There are 15 residues in the CDR3. V lost 0 bases, J lost 5 bases, and 6 bases stayed unmatched. The chain's CDR3 is CASSQEGGGRNEQYF. CDR3 coding DNA: TGCGCCAGCAGCCAAGAGGGGGGCGGGAGGAACGAGCAGTACTTC.

This clonotype was recorded many times. The V call is TRBV6-2 or TRBV6-3, the J call TRBJ2-2; D is possibly TRBD1 (6 bases). V lost 10 bases to trimming and J lost 6 bases, with 12 bases between them. The CDR3 loop spans 12 amino acids. CDR1 and CDR2 (germline): MNHEY, SVGEGT. The CDR3 sequence is CATKQGAGELFF. In DNA, the CDR3 is TGTGCCACTAAACAGGGTGCCGGGGAGCTGTTTTTT.

This chain connects TRBV2 to TRBJ1-1, with D uncertain. With 4 bases removed from V and 5 bases from J, the gap between germline ends came to 14 bases. This CDR3 is built from 14 residues. Germline CDR1 is SNHLY and CDR2 is FYNNEI. This CDR3 reads CASSGRKRVTEAFF. The CDR3 DNA sequence: TGTGCCAGCAGTGGGCGGAAAAGGGTTACTGAAGCTTTCTTT.

This clonotype came up many times. At one boundary the junction diverges from the germline segment, which might be a read error. V usage is TRBV6-5 and J usage is TRBJ2-4; 9 bases line up with TRBD2. Germline V gene data show CDR1 as MNHEY and CDR2 as SVGAGI. This CDR3 is built from 18 residues. CDR3 sequence reads: CASSYSMGLLAGKNIKYF. For the CDR3, the DNA is TGTGCCAGCAGTTACAGTATGGGACTACTAGCGGGCAAAAACATTAAGTACTTC.

This clonotype was detected only once. A much larger clone differs from this one at a single base, so this may be a read error. The conserved final phenylalanine or tryptophan is absent from the CDR3, which likely points to a read error. V gene TRBV25-1 combines with J gene TRBJ2-2; D call uncertain. The CDR3 has 15 residues. The germline V gene encodes CDR1 MGHDK and CDR2 SYGVNS. V lost 1 base and J lost 6, with 12 bases in between. Written as DNA, the CDR3 is TGTGCCAGCAGTGAATCCCTCGTTTTGGCCGGGGAGCTGTTTTTG. Residues: CASSESLVLAGELFL.

This clonotype has only a few counts. V usage is TRBV6-5 and J usage is TRBJ2-2; D gene uncertain. Germline V gives CDR1 MNHEY, CDR2 SVGAGI. V lost 2 bases and J 6 bases, leaving 16 bases between the germline ends. There are 16 residues in the CDR3. The CDR3 DNA follows: TGTGCCAGCAGTTACGGGGTTCCCCCCCTGGCCGGGGAGCTGTTTTTT. Amino acid sequence: CASSYGVPPLAGELFF.

This clonotype was observed at least ten times. This chain uses TRBV6-1 with TRBJ2-7, with D perhaps matching TRBD2 (5 bases). CDR3 length equals 12 residues. V shed 11 bases and J shed 2 bases, with 13 bases lying between them. Germline CDR1 and CDR2: MNHNS and SASEGT. The CDR3 loop is CAVRTGTYEQYF. The CDR3 DNA follows: TGTGCCGTTCGGACCGGGACCTACGAGCAGTACTTC.

The chain couples TRBV6-1 to TRBJ1-1; TRBD1 might be the D (6 bases). This CDR3 contains 14 residues. Germline CDR1 and CDR2: MNHNS and SASEGT. The V and J ends lost 7 bases and 2 bases respectively, with 14 bases between them. CDR3 sequence: CASNTGYSNTEAFF. The CDR3 DNA reads as TGTGCCAGCAACACAGGGTACTCTAACACTGAAGCTTTCTTT.

The chain recombines TRBV9 with TRBJ2-7, with 8 bases that match TRBD2. CDR1 and CDR2 from the germline V gene are SGDLS and YYNGEE. The CDR3 runs to 15 residues. Trimming removed 4 bases from V and 4 bases from J; junction bases left unmatched: 10. CDR3 protein: CASSPGGGSVYEQYF. CDR3 DNA: TGTGCCAGCAGCCCGGGAGGGGGATCGGTTTACGAGCAGTACTTC.

This clonotype occurred many times. The V gene is TRBV29-1, the J gene TRBJ1-1; the D gene is possibly TRBD1 (6 bases). The length of the CDR3 is 13 residues. Germline CDR1 and CDR2: SQVTM and ANQGSEA. The V gene lost 8 bases and the J gene lost 5 bases, with 18 bases spanning the gap. CDR3 sequence: CSSVWGAGTEAFF. CDR3 DNA sequence: TGCAGCAGCGTATGGGGGGCTGGGACTGAAGCTTTCTTT.

This clonotype was seen repeatedly, ten times or more. The V gene is TRBV6-1, the J gene TRBJ2-7, with D hard to call. CDR1 and CDR2 from the germline V gene are MNHNS and SASEGT. CDR3 length: 12 residues. Deletions cut 1 base from V and 4 bases from J, with 5 bases between. The CDR3: CASSEVGYEQYF. The CDR3 DNA reads TGTGCCAGCAGTGAAGTGGGTTACGAGCAGTACTTC.

This clonotype was seen ten or more times. The rearrangement links TRBV2 to TRBJ1-3, with D possibly TRBD1 on 5 matching bases. V shed 2 bases and J shed 8 bases, with 10 bases lying between them. CDR1 and CDR2 from the germline V gene are SNHLY and FYNNEI. This CDR3 spans 13 amino acids. The CDR3 loop is CASSESREDTIYF. CDR3 nucleotides: TGTGCCAGCAGTGAAAGCAGGGAGGACACCATATATTTT. The whole variable domain, filled in from reference TRBV2 and TRBJ1-3, reads EPEVTQTPSHQVTQMGQEVILRCVPISNHLYFYWYRQILGQKVEFLVSFYNNEISEKSEIFDDQFSVERPDGSNFTLKIRSTKLEDSAMYFCASSESREDTIYFGEGSWLTVV.

CDR3 DNA sequence: TGTGCCAGCAGTTACTCGAACAGGGCTGAGACCCAGTACTTC. Translating gives CASSYSNRAETQYF. The chain has TRBV6-5 and TRBJ2-5; possibly TRBD1 for D (6 bases). This CDR3 region has 14 residues. CDR1 and CDR2 from the germline V gene are MNHEY and SVGAGI. Trimming shortened V by 0 bases and J by 5 bases, and 10 bases separated the two germline ends.

CDR3 DNA: TGCAGTGGGGCAGACCCATTCCTGGGATATGGCTACACCTTC. This codes for CSGADPFLGYGYTF. V gene TRBV20-1 combines with J gene TRBJ1-2, with D uncertain. Trimming removed 7 bases from V and 5 bases from J, with 20 bases in between. The CDR3 spans 14 residues. Germline values: CDR1 DFQATT, CDR2 SNEGSKA (reference sequence).

This clonotype was observed at least ten times. This chain links TRBV11-2 with TRBJ2-2; D not resolved. CDR1 is SGHAT, CDR2 FQNNGV, per germline. The CDR3 consists of 12 residues. V lost 8 bases and J 3 bases, leaving 7 bases between the germline ends. CDR3 sequence: CASLGHTGELFF. Here the CDR3 DNA reads TGTGCCAGCCTCGGGCACACCGGGGAGCTGTTTTTT.

A few counts support this clonotype. The chain carries TRBV4-1 and TRBJ2-7; D is unresolved. V was cut by 4 bases and J by 3 bases, with 10 bases left in between. The CDR3 contains 13 residues. The germline V gene has CDR1 MGHRA and CDR2 YSYEKL. In DNA, the CDR3 is TGCGCCAGCAGCCGCGACGGGTTCTACGAGCAGTACTTC. It codes for CASSRDGFYEQYF.